The present T cell receptor (beta chain) was sequenced within a study of blood T cell repertoires in COVID-19. J lost 5 bases, V lost 5 bases, and 2 bases had no gene match. The CDR3 consists of 12 residues. Original methodology: Researchers report that nucleated cell counts were estimated from reference gene primer amplification. Sequenced by immunoSEQ multiplex PCR; TCRdb stores in-frame clones only, minus some. D and trimming come from the DNA, and the V and J calls and clone size come from that table. Found here are around 200,000 clones, approximately 85% of them singletons; the top ten hold over 2.5%.

This receptor was taken from a man aged 60 to 69 with acute or convalescent COVID-19. The genes are TRBV12-3 or TRBV12-4 and TRBJ1-1; 7 bases fit TRBD1. The sample consisted of peripheral blood. The CDR3 here is CASSKGATEAFF. The CDR3 bases are TGTGCCAGCAGTAAGGGGGCGACTGAAGCTTTCTTT.